The sequence of this T cell receptor beta chain was determined in a study of shared clonotypes between healthy human individuals. Whole-study results and caveats: What naive subsets generally showed was a larger estimated richness than memory subsets showed.

V gave up 5 bases and J gave up 3 bases; unmatched junction bases: 10. CDR1 and CDR2 from the germline V gene are LNHDA and SQIVND (reference sequence). This CDR3 is built from 15 residues. Note on this clone: As yet, its antigen is unknown.

The authors' processing: ImmunoSEQ supplied junction-only sequences lacking quality scores, so filtering was different. TCRdb's table, derived via immunoSEQ multiplex PCR, lists solely in-frame clones and lacks some. V, J and clone size are taken as reported in that table, and D and trimming were inferred from the DNA itself. The table lists about 1 million clones, 60% to 80% of them singletons, with roughly 1.5% in the top ten. Sequencing input: memory CD4+ T cells sorted from blood. Indicated subset: CD45RA-negative fraction. V gene TRBV19 combines with J gene TRBJ2-7, with TRBD1 matching 7 bases. The sequence came from a man younger than 30 in good health. CDR3 bases: TGTGCCAGTAGTGTTCTAGGGGGCGAAATCTACGAGCAGTACTTC. Protein sequence: CASSVLGGEIYEQYF.